This is a list of T cell receptor beta chains from one sample in a study of identical twins. TCRdb re-derived calls from the 5' RACE reads in MiXCR, one entry per CDR3 protein. Of 1,800,000 or so distinct CDR3 sequences listed, 32% are singletons. What was sequenced was cord blood. Receptor source: a newborn girl in good health. CDR3s include the opening cysteine and the closing phenylalanine or tryptophan. A D gene is named only where the DNA matches it firmly. Clone sizes are given selectively: once, few, many, or a class where the clone is expanded.

>NA|TRBJ2-1|15|TRBV19|few
CASSIGSGGYNEQFF
TGTGCCAGTAGTATTGGGAGTGGTGGGTACAATGAGCAGTTCTTC
>NA|TRBJ1-6|15|TRBV20-1|NA
CSARDRGNLNSPLHF
TGCAGTGCTAGAGATAGAGGGAACTTAAATTCACCCCTCCACTTT
>TRBD1|TRBJ1-1|16|TRBV5-1|NA
CASSQTGGAWGTEAFF
TGCGCCAGCAGCCAAACAGGGGGCGCTTGGGGCACTGAAGCTTTCTTT
>NA|TRBJ2-3|18|TRBV27|many
CASSLSWFRQSSTDTQYF
TGTGCCAGCAGTTTATCGTGGTTCAGACAGTCTAGCACAGATACGCAGTATTTT
>TRBD2|TRBJ2-1|13|TRBV4-1|NA
CASRASGPNEQFF
TGCGCCAGCAGGGCTAGCGGCCCTAATGAGCAGTTCTTC
>NA|TRBJ2-3|16|TRBV3-1|NA
CASKSWGTASPDTQYF
TGTGCCAGCAAATCATGGGGGACGGCATCCCCCGATACGCAGTATTTT
>NA|TRBJ2-7|16|TRBV14|many
CASSQGAQGIRIGQYF
TGTGCCAGCAGCCAAGGAGCCCAGGGTATTCGTATCGGGCAGTACTTC
>NA|TRBJ2-1|14|TRBV29-1|many
CSVSRDWAYNEQFF
TGCAGCGTTTCCAGGGACTGGGCCTACAATGAGCAGTTCTTC
>NA|TRBJ2-1|17|TRBV6-1|NA
CASSELAGTASYSEQFF
TGTGCCAGCAGTGAACTAGCCGGGACTGCCTCCTACAGTGAGCAGTTCTTC
>NA|TRBJ2-3|14|TRBV5-5|NA
CASSLRGEEDTQYF
TGTGCCAGCAGCTTGAGGGGAGAGGAGGATACGCAGTATTTT
>TRBD1|TRBJ2-3|16|TRBV7-9|NA
CASSRDRGPSTDTQYF
TGTGCCAGCAGCCGGGATAGGGGGCCTAGCACAGATACGCAGTATTTT
>TRBD2|TRBJ2-3|15|TRBV12-3/TRBV12-4|NA
CASSFYLAGARSQYF
TGTGCCAGCAGTTTTTACCTAGCGGGAGCCCGATCGCAGTATTTT
>TRBD2|TRBJ2-3|15|TRBV12-3/TRBV12-4|NA
CASSPAGMVTDTQYF
TGTGCCAGCAGCCCAGCGGGAATGGTCACAGATACGCAGTATTTT
>TRBD1|TRBJ1-4|15|TRBV7-9|NA
CASSINGQGGEKLFF
TGTGCCAGCAGCATAAACGGACAGGGAGGGGAAAAACTGTTTTTT
>NA|TRBJ1-2|13|TRBV6-1|NA
CASRNMQAGWYTF
TGTGCCAGCAGAAACATGCAGGCCGGTTGGTACACCTTC
>TRBD2|TRBJ2-1|16|TRBV5-1|few
CASSLTSGRGYNEQFF
TGCGCCAGCAGCCTGACTAGCGGGAGAGGCTACAATGAGCAGTTCTTC
>NA|TRBJ2-1|12|TRBV10-3|many
CAISEYFGEQFF
TGTGCCATCAGTGAGTATTTTGGTGAGCAGTTCTTC